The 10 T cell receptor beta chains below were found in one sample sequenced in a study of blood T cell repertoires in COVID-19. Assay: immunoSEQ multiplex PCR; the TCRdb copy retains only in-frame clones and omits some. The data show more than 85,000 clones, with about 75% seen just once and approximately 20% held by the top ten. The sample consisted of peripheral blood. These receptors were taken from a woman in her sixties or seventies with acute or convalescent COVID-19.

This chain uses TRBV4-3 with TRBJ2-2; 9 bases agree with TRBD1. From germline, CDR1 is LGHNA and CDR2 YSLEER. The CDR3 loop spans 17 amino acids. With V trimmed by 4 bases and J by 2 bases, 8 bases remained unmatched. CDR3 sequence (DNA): TGCGCCAGCAGCCCCCAGGACAGGGGAAGTAACACCGGGGAGCTGTTTTTT. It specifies CASSPQDRGSNTGELFF.

The CDR3 coding sequence is TGTGCCAGCAGCTTAGGGGCCGGGAATAATGAAAAACTGTTTTTT. It is translated as CASSLGAGNNEKLFF. The chain couples TRBV11-3 to TRBJ1-4; D is undetermined. The CDR3 runs 15 residues. The V gene lost 1 base and the J gene lost 4 bases, with 10 bases spanning the gap. Germline CDR1 SGHNT, CDR2 YENEEA. Full variable domain (rest looked up from reference TRBV11-3 and TRBJ1-4): EAGVVQSPRYKIIEKKQPVAFWCNPISGHNTLYWYLQNLGQGPELLIRYENEEAVDDSQLPKDRFSAERLKGVDSTLKIQPAELGDSAVYLCASSLGAGNNEKLFFGSGTQLSVL.

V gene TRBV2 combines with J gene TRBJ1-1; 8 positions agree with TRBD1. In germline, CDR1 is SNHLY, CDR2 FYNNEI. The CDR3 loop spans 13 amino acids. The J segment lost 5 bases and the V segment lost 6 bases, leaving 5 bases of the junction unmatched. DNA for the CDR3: TGTGCCAGCAGGGTAACAGGGGGGACTGAAGCTTTCTTT. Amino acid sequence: CASRVTGGTEAFF.

The chain's CDR3 is CATSRVRGYEQFF. DNA of the CDR3: TGTGCCACCAGCAGAGTTAGGGGCTATGAGCAGTTCTTC. The chain has TRBV15 and TRBJ2-1, with D tentatively TRBD1 (5 bases). The CDR3 loop spans 13 amino acids. CDR1 LNHNV and CDR2 YYDKDF come from the germline V gene (reference sequence). Trimming shortened V by 1 base and J by 8 bases, and 9 bases separated the two germline ends.

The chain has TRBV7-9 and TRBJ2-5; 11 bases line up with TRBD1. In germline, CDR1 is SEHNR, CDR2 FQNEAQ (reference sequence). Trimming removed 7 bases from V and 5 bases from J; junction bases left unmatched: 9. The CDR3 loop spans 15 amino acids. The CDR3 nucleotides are TGTGCCAGCACCAGGACAGGGGGCGCAGGGGAGACCCAGTACTTC. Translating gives CASTRTGGAGETQYF.

The CDR3 DNA is TGTGCCAGCAGTCACGGACAGGGGGAGGGTCAGCCCCAGCATTTT. It specifies CASSHGQGEGQPQHF. The chain is built from TRBV6-6 and TRBJ1-5; TRBD1 aligns across 10 bases. With 5 bases clipped from V and 6 bases from J, the junction kept 7 bases outside the gene matches. The CDR3 loop spans 15 amino acids. Germline lookup yields CDR1 MNHNY and CDR2 SVGAGI (reference sequence).

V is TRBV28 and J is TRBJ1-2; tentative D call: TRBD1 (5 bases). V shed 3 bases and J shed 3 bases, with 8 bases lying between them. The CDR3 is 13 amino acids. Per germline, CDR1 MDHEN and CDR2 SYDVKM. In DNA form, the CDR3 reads TGTGCCAGCAGTTTTGGGGCCTACTATGGCTACACCTTC. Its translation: CASSFGAYYGYTF.

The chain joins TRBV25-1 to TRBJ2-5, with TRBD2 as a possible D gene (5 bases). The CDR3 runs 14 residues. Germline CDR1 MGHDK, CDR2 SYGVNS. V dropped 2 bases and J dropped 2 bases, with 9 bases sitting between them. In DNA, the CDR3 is TGTGCCAGCAGTGAAGTAGGAGGACAAGAGACCCAGTACTTC. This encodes CASSEVGGQETQYF.

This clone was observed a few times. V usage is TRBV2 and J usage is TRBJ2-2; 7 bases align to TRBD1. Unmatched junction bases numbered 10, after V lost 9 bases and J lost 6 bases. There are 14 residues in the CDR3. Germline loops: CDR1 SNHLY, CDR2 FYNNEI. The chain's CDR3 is CASQQTTGPGELFF. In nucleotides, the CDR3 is TGTGCCAGTCAGCAAACGACAGGGCCCGGGGAGCTGTTTTTT.

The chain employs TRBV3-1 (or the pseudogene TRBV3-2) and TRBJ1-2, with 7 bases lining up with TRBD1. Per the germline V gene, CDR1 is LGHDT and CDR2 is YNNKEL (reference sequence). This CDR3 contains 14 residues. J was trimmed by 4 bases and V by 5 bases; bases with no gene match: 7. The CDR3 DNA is TGTGCCAGCAGCAGACGACAGGGAGGCTATGGCTACACCTTC. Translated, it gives CASSRRQGGYGYTF.